This T cell receptor (beta chain) was found in a study of OX40 agonist ivuxolimab in advanced cancers. TCRdb's table, derived via immunoSEQ multiplex PCR, lists solely in-frame clones and lacks some. Of about 45,000 clones in the sample, around 89% were seen once. Trimming pared 6 bases from V and 5 bases from J, leaving 17 bases between. Germline V gives CDR1 MGHRA, CDR2 YSYEKL. The CDR3 covers 15 residues. This chain links TRBV4-1 with TRBJ2-1, with unresolved D. The sequencing used CD4+ or CD8+ T cells sorted from blood, collected in a trial of the OX40 agonist ivuxolimab. This clonotype originated in an adult with an advanced solid tumor such as melanoma, head and neck, liver or kidney cancer. CDR3 protein: CASSPTPIVDNEQFF. The CDR3 coding sequence is TGCGCCAGCAGTCCCACCCCGATCGTTGACAATGAGCAGTTCTTC.